This TCR beta chain appears in the sequencing data of a study of Graves' ophthalmopathy and Graves' hyperthyroidism. The sample holds many counts of this clonotype. Its target is unknown. Study conclusions and caveats: Using a 13-signature model, the authors split ophthalmopathy from stable hyperthyroidism, with roughly 90% sensitivity and 81.08% specificity.

Beta-chain TCR CDR3 regions were amplified from RNA transcripts. HTBI primers primed a first-round RT-PCR, and a second-round multiplex PCR followed. TCRdb reprocessed the multiplex PCR reads with MiXCR, giving one entry per CDR3 protein. The table includes a few hundred thousand distinct CDR3 sequences, about 16% detected once. The hyperthyroidism patients, aged 18 to 65, had been newly diagnosed, with under 2 months' duration. The PBMCs were taken from roughly 10 ml of fresh peripheral blood. Germline V lookup: CDR1 SGHTA, CDR2 FQGNSA. The CDR3 has 14 residues. V was cut by 5 bases and J by 4 bases, with 11 bases left in between.

This receptor was identified in a woman between 18 and 30 years old with stable Graves' hyperthyroidism. The sample consisted of peripheral blood. The chain is built from TRBV7-2 and TRBJ2-2; D is uncertain. The CDR3 protein is CASSPRAFTGELFF. The CDR3, as DNA: TGTGCCAGCAGCCCCCGGGCCTTCACCGGGGAGCTGTTTTTT.